Sequencing of this T cell receptor (beta chain) was carried out in a study of cytomegalovirus exposure and HLA in healthy donors. Study findings and constraints: Earlier analysis found most TCR beta V segments productive about 87% or about 30% of the time. Several of the most significant clusters were apparently associated with common viral pathogens in a later analysis. As immune exposure information, only CMV serostatus was available.

The CDR3 runs to 14 residues. Losses at the gene ends were 7 bases for V and 4 bases for J; bases not matched to a gene: 8. Per germline, CDR1 MNHNY and CDR2 SVGAGI (reference sequence). Though probably carrying unrecorded immune exposures, donors were nominally healthy at sampling. Details on this clone: Antigen unknown.

Use of 60 Vbeta and 13 Jbeta primers characterized the PCR. Sequencing was performed with immunoSEQ multiplex PCR; in TCRdb, only in-frame clones are kept and a portion is missing. The table shows tens of thousands of clones, with around 65% occurring only once. The sample comprised PBMCs. The clonotype originates from a man aged 55 to 69 in good health and CMV-seropositive. The rearrangement joins TRBV6-6 to TRBJ2-5; 8 bases agree with TRBD2. CDR3 loop: CASTPGLARETQYF. As DNA, the CDR3 is TGTGCCAGCACCCCCGGACTAGCACGAGAGACCCAGTACTTC.